Here is one T cell receptor (beta chain) with its context. Its target is not known. An even split of each subset's genomic DNA across several immunoSEQ plates was performed. Clones were read by immunoSEQ multiplex PCR, and TCRdb kept only the in-frame ones, dropping some. The sample includes a few hundred thousand clones, about 80% of them seen just once. Germline values: CDR1 SNHLY, CDR2 FYNNEI. Trimming took 4 bases from V and 0 from J, leaving 10 bases between them. The CDR3 sequence is 15 residues long. This record comes from a study of shared clonotypes between healthy human individuals. Study-wide results and limits: Few donors restricted represented genetic and exposure-history diversity.

The donors were adults (healthy and HIV-negative) with no recent acute infections or vaccinations. The specimen was PBMCs. The TCR comes from a woman aged 40 to 55 in good health. Some clones in this sample may be carry-over from other donors' samples. V usage is TRBV2 and J usage is TRBJ1-3, with unresolved D. DNA of the CDR3: TGTGCCAGCAGTGGCCGGGGTATCTCTGGAAACACCATATATTTT. This encodes CASSGRGISGNTIYF.